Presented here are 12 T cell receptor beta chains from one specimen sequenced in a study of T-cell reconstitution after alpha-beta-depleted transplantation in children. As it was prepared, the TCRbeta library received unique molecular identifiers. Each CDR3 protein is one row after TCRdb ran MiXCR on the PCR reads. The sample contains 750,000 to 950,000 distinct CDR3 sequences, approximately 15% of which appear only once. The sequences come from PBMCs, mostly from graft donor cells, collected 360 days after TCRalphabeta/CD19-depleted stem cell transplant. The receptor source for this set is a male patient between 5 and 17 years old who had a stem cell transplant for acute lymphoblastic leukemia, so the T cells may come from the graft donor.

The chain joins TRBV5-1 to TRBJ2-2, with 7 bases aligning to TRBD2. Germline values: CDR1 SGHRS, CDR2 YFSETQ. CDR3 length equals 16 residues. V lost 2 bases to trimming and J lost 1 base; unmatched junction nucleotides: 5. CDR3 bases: TGCGCCAGCAGCTTACAACTAGCGATGAACACCGGGGAGCTGTTTTTT. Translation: CASSLQLAMNTGELFF.

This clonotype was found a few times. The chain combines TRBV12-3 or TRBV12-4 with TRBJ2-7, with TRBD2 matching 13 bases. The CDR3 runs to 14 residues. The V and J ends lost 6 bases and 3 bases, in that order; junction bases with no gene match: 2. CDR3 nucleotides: TGTGCCAGCAGGAGGACTAGCGGGGGCTACGAGCAGTACTTC. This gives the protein CASRRTSGGYEQYF.

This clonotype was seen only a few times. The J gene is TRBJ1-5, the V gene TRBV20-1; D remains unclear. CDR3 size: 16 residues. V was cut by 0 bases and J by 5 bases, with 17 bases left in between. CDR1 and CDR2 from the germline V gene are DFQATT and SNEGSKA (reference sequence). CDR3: CSARDHAPRAHQPQHF. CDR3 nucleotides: TGCAGTGCTAGAGATCATGCCCCGAGGGCCCATCAGCCCCAGCATTTT.

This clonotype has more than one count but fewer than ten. CDR3 coding DNA: TGTGCCAGCAGTTTTCGAGGGTCGGGCAATCAGCCCCAGCATTTT. This encodes CASSFRGSGNQPQHF. This chain connects TRBV12-3 or TRBV12-4 to TRBJ1-5; no definite D call. Between the trimmed V and J ends, which lost 3 bases and 2 bases, there was a span of 11 bases. The CDR3 sequence is 15 residues long.

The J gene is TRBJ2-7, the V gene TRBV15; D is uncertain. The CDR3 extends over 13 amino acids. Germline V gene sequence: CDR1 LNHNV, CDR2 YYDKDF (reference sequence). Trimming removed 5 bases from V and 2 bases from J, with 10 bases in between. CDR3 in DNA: TGTGCCACCAGCTCCGGTGCCGCCTACGAGCAGTACTTC. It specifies CATSSGAAYEQYF.

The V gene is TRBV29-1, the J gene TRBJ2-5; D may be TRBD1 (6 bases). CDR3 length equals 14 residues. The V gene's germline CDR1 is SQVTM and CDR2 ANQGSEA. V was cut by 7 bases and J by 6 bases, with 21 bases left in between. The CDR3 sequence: CSAANLYTGQTQYF. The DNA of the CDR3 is TGCAGCGCCGCCAATCTATATACAGGGCAGACCCAGTACTTC.

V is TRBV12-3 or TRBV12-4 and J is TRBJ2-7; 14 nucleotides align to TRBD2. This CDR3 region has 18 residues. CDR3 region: CTISLSRVGTSGSYEQYF. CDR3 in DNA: TGTACCATCAGTTTAAGTCGGGTGGGGACTAGCGGGAGCTACGAGCAGTACTTC.

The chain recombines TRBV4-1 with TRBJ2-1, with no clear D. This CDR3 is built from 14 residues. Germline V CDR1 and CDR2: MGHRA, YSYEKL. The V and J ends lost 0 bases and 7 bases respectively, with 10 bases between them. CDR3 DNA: TGCGCCAGCAGCCAAGATAAGGGTGGGAATGAGCAGTTCTTC. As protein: CASSQDKGGNEQFF.

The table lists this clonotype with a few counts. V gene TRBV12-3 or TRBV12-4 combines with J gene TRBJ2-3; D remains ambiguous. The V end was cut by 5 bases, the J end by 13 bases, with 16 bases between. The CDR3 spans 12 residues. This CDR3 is CASSVPGDPEYF. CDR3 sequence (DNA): TGTGCCAGCAGTGTGCCCGGAGACCCGGAGTATTTT.

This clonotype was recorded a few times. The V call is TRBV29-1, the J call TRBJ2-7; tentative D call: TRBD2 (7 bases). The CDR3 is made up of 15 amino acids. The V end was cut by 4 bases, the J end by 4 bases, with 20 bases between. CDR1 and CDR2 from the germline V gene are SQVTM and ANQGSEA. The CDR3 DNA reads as TGCAGCGTTGTGGGAGGGAGGACAGCGATATACGAGCAGTACTTC. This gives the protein CSVVGGRTAIYEQYF.

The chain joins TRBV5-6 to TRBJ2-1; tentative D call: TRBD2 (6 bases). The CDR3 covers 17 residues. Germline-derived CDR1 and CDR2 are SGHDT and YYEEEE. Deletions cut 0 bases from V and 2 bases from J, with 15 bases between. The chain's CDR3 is CASSLEPLAPAYNEQFF. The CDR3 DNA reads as TGTGCCAGCAGCTTGGAGCCGCTAGCGCCGGCCTACAATGAGCAGTTCTTC. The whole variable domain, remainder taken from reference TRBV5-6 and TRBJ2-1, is DAGVTQSPTHLIKTRGQQVTLRCSPKSGHDTVSWYQQALGQGPQFIFQYYEEEERQRGNFPDRFSGHQFPNYSSELNVNALLLGDSALYLCASSLEPLAPAYNEQFFGPGTRLTVL.

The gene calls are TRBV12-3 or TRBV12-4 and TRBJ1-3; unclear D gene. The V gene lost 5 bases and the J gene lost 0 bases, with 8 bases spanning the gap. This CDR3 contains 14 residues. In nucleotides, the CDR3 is TGTGCCAGCAGTGCAGGAGACTCTGGAAACACCATATATTTT. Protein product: CASSAGDSGNTIYF.